These 32 T cell receptor beta chains share one sample of origin, sequenced in a study of Graves' ophthalmopathy and Graves' hyperthyroidism. Scientists amplified the TCR beta CDR3 regions from RNA transcripts. HTBI primers were used in a first-round RT-PCR, which preceded a second-round multiplex PCR. Each CDR3 protein is one row after TCRdb ran MiXCR on the multiplex PCR reads. The table includes more than 550,000 distinct CDR3 sequences, roughly 39% detected once. Sequencing was done on a sample of peripheral blood. Receptors originate from an adult man with Graves' ophthalmopathy.

V gene TRBV15 combines with J gene TRBJ2-5; weak D call: TRBD2 (5 bases). Trimming left V 0 bases short and J 5 bases short, with 10 bases between. There are 14 residues in the CDR3. The germline gives CDR1 LNHNV, CDR2 YYDKDF (reference sequence). The CDR3 nucleotides read TGTGCCACCAGCAGAGAGATCTGGAGGGAGACCCAGTACTTC. This codes for CATSREIWRETQYF. Full variable domain (remainder filled in from reference TRBV15 and TRBJ2-5): DAMVIQNPRYQVTQFGKPVTLSCSQTLNHNVMYWYQQKSSQAPKLLFHYYDKDFNNEADTPDNFQSRRPNTSFCFLDIRSPGLGDTAMYLCATSREIWRETQYFGPGTRLLVL.

In its sample, this clonotype was seen many times. V and J are TRBV19 and TRBJ1-2; D is uncertain. V was cut by 5 bases and J by 3 bases, with 19 bases left in between. CDR3 length equals 16 residues. The V gene's germline CDR1 is LNHDA and CDR2 SQIVND (reference sequence). In DNA, the CDR3 is TGTGCCAGTAGTTTCCCAGGAGGACGGCTCTACTATGGCTACACCTTC. This translates into CASSFPGGRLYYGYTF.

The table lists this clonotype with a few counts. Its ends do not fully match the called genes, so a read error is possible. The chain joins TRBV10-3 to TRBJ1-2; 8 bases map to TRBD1. The CDR3 loop spans 14 amino acids. The V gene's germline CDR1 is ENHRY and CDR2 SYGVKD. CDR3 nucleotides: TGTGCCAGCAGTTACTCGACAGGGGCAGATGGCTACACCTTC. It specifies CASSYSTGADGYTF.

Points on this clonotype: One end of the junction is discordant with germline, which a read error may explain. The chain joins TRBV10-3 to TRBJ1-2; 9 bases fit TRBD1. This CDR3 spans 16 amino acids. The germline V gene has CDR1 ENHRY and CDR2 SYGVKD. The CDR3 here is CASSYSGTGYDYGYTF. The CDR3 DNA sequence: TGTGCCAGCAGTTACTCCGGGACAGGGTATGACTATGGCTACACCTTC.

The chain has TRBV20-1 and TRBJ2-5; 10 bases map to TRBD2. The CDR3 has 14 residues. V trimming: 3 bases; J trimming: 2 bases; junction bases outside the gene matches: 3. The germline V gene has CDR1 DFQATT and CDR2 SNEGSKA (reference sequence). This CDR3 reads CSASGLAEQETQYF. CDR3 bases: TGCAGTGCTAGTGGACTAGCGGAACAAGAGACCCAGTACTTC.

This clonotype has a count of ten or more. The J gene is TRBJ1-2, the V gene TRBV7-2; 9 bases are a match to TRBD1. J was trimmed by 10 bases and V by 5 bases; bases with no gene match: 14. Germline V gene data show CDR1 as SGHTA and CDR2 as FQGNSA. The CDR3 has 15 residues. The CDR3 region is CASSLHGQGLSPYTF. The CDR3 nucleotides are TGTGCCAGCAGCCTCCACGGACAGGGGCTTTCTCCCTACACCTTC.

This clonotype was recorded many times. The gene calls are TRBV2 and TRBJ1-5; D uncertain. Germline CDR1 and CDR2: SNHLY and FYNNEI. The V end was cut by 1 base, the J end by 0 bases, with 4 bases between. CDR3 size: 14 residues. Here the CDR3 reads CASSEDNSNQPQHF. The CDR3 DNA follows: TGTGCCAGCAGTGAAGACAATAGCAATCAGCCCCAGCATTTT.

In this sample, this clonotype turned up many times. The CDR3 loop reads CASRTRDRYGYTF. DNA of the CDR3: TGTGCCAGTAGAACGCGGGACAGATATGGCTACACCTTC. The chain uses TRBV19 and TRBJ1-2; 7 bases are shared with TRBD1. The junction had 6 bases not matched to a gene; V was cut back by 6 bases and J by 5 bases. Germline V gene sequence: CDR1 LNHDA, CDR2 SQIVND (reference sequence). The CDR3 extends over 13 amino acids.

The rearrangement joins TRBV15 to TRBJ2-6; weak D call: TRBD2 (5 bases). The germline CDR1 and CDR2 sequences are LNHNV and YYDKDF (reference sequence). V shed 2 bases and J shed 4 bases, with 18 bases lying between them. The CDR3 totals 18 residues. DNA of the CDR3: TGTGCCACCAGCAGATCCAGGATTACCGGGGTCGGGGCCAACGTCCTGACTTTC. Its protein is CATSRSRITGVGANVLTF.

The chain employs TRBV15 and TRBJ1-6, with 8 bases that match TRBD1. The germline gives CDR1 LNHNV, CDR2 YYDKDF (reference sequence). Unmatched junction bases numbered 5, after V lost 5 bases and J lost 8 bases. The CDR3 covers 14 residues. The CDR3 DNA reads TGTGCCACCAGCCGACCGGGACAGGATTCACCCCTCCACTTT. This translates into CATSRPGQDSPLHF. The whole variable domain, remainder taken from reference TRBV15 and TRBJ1-6, is DAMVIQNPRYQVTQFGKPVTLSCSQTLNHNVMYWYQQKSSQAPKLLFHYYDKDFNNEADTPDNFQSRRPNTSFCFLDIRSPGLGDTAMYLCATSRPGQDSPLHFGNGTRLTVT.

This clonotype was seen more than once but under ten times. J is TRBJ2-7 and V is TRBV4-1; the D gene is possibly TRBD2 (6 bases). The ends were cut back, 4 bases at V and 2 bases at J, with 12 bases in the middle. The CDR3 has 14 residues. Looked up from germline, CDR1 is MGHRA and CDR2 is YSYEKL. CDR3 sequence (DNA): TGCGCCAGCAGCCCGCGACTAGAACCCTACGAGCAGTACTTC. Protein product: CASSPRLEPYEQYF.

This clonotype was found many times. The junction and the germline gene differ at one end; a read error may be behind it. DNA for the CDR3: TGTGCTAGCAGTTCACGGGAGGGGACTGAAGCTTTCTTT. It encodes CASSSREGTEAFF. The chain has TRBV7-7 and TRBJ1-1; possibly TRBD1 for D (5 bases). Germline CDR1 SSHAT, CDR2 FNYEAQ (reference sequence). The CDR3 is made up of 13 amino acids.

The chain links TRBV9 to TRBJ1-1, with TRBD1 as a possible D gene (6 bases). Germline CDR1 and CDR2: SGDLS and YYNGEE. The CDR3 sequence is 16 residues long. V lost 3 bases and J lost 2, with 17 bases in between. The CDR3 protein is CASSARSTGPNTEAFF. The CDR3 DNA follows: TGTGCCAGCAGCGCCAGATCAACAGGGCCCAACACTGAAGCTTTCTTT.

This CDR3 reads CASSLVGEYQETQYF. The CDR3 region has the DNA TGTGCCAGCAGCTTGGTAGGCGAATACCAAGAGACCCAGTACTTC. The chain joins TRBV5-5 to TRBJ2-5; no definite D call. The CDR3 loop spans 15 amino acids. The ends were cut back, 0 bases at V and 0 bases at J, with 9 bases in the middle. Germline lookup yields CDR1 SGHKS and CDR2 YYEKEE (reference sequence).

This clonotype was counted a few times. The CDR3 coding sequence is TGCGCCAGCAGCTTGGCCGGGGGGACAGGGGAAGACACCGGGGAGCTGTTTTTT. Protein: CASSLAGGTGEDTGELFF. The chain couples TRBV5-1 to TRBJ2-2, with 10 bases aligning to TRBD1. With 0 bases clipped from V and 3 bases from J, the junction kept 8 bases outside the gene matches. This CDR3 is 18 amino acids long. Germline loops: CDR1 SGHRS, CDR2 YFSETQ.

This chain links TRBV15 with TRBJ1-5; 10 bases are shared with TRBD1. The CDR3 has 15 residues. V shed 4 bases and J 3 bases; nucleotides not matched to a gene: 3. Germline V gives CDR1 LNHNV, CDR2 YYDKDF (reference sequence). CDR3 in amino acids: CATSTGQGVNQPQHF. CDR3 in DNA: TGTGCCACCAGCACCGGACAGGGGGTCAATCAGCCCCAGCATTTT. The variable domain in full, completed from reference TRBV15 and TRBJ1-5, reads DAMVIQNPRYQVTQFGKPVTLSCSQTLNHNVMYWYQQKSSQAPKLLFHYYDKDFNNEADTPDNFQSRRPNTSFCFLDIRSPGLGDTAMYLCATSTGQGVNQPQHFGDGTRLSIL.

The chain has TRBV2 and TRBJ1-1; 7 bases map to TRBD1. After removal of 3 bases from V and 4 bases from J, the junction contained 5 bases not matched to a gene. CDR1 SNHLY and CDR2 FYNNEI come from the germline V gene. This CDR3 is 14 amino acids long. The CDR3 DNA sequence: TGTGCCAGCAGTGATGCCGAGGGGGCCACTGAAGCTTTCTTT. Amino acids: CASSDAEGATEAFF.

The chain links TRBV10-3 to TRBJ1-3; 7 bases are a match to TRBD1. Germline-derived CDR1 and CDR2 are ENHRY and SYGVKD. There are 15 residues in the CDR3. Germline trimming cut 0 bases from V and 3 bases from J; bases unmatched to any gene: 2. The CDR3 region is CAISESTGDGNTIYF. In DNA form, the CDR3 reads TGTGCCATCAGTGAGTCCACAGGGGATGGAAACACCATATATTTT.

This clonotype showed up just a few times. The rearrangement links TRBV5-6 to TRBJ1-3; D unclear. V lost 3 bases and J lost 2, with 9 bases in between. The CDR3 is 14 amino acids. Germline V gene data show CDR1 as SGHDT and CDR2 as YYEEEE. The CDR3 DNA reads TGTGCCAGCAGCTCCGACATAACTGGAAACACCATATATTTT. It yields the protein CASSSDITGNTIYF.

This clonotype showed up many times. This chain connects TRBV7-9 to TRBJ2-2; 9 nucleotides match TRBD2. Germline V gene sequence: CDR1 SEHNR, CDR2 FQNEAQ (reference sequence). V lost 5 bases to trimming and J lost 4 bases; unmatched junction nucleotides: 14. The CDR3 totals 18 residues. The CDR3 loop is CASSGGRESLVSTGELFF. In DNA form, the CDR3 reads TGTGCCAGCAGCGGCGGGAGGGAGAGCCTCGTAAGCACCGGGGAGCTGTTTTTT.

This clonotype has a count of ten or more. The V and J genes are TRBV30 and TRBJ1-4; no firm D call. With 0 bases removed from V and 7 bases from J, the gap between germline ends came to 3 bases. Germline CDR1 is GTSNPN and CDR2 is SVGIG (reference sequence). The CDR3 is 11 amino acids. Here the CDR3 DNA reads TGTGCCTGGAGTGTACGTGAAAAACTGTTTTTT. Translating it yields CAWSVREKLFF.

Worth noting for this clonotype: Given the absence of the conserved phenylalanine or tryptophan at the CDR3 end, a read error is likely. The V call is TRBV12-3 or TRBV12-4, the J call TRBJ2-5, with D possibly TRBD1 on 7 matching bases. This CDR3 region has 12 residues. The ends were cut back, 5 bases at V and 5 bases at J, with 9 bases in the middle. CDR3 amino acids: CASSAGGETQYS. CDR3 nucleotide sequence: TGTGCCAGCAGTGCAGGGGGGGAGACCCAGTACTCC.

This clonotype was observed a few times. At one end, the junction sequence differs from germline, possibly due to a read error. The V and J genes are TRBV10-3 and TRBJ1-1, with TRBD1 as a possible D gene (6 bases). CDR1 and CDR2 from the germline V gene are ENHRY and SYGVKD. This CDR3 region has 13 residues. The CDR3 protein is CASSTDSLWRAFF. CDR3 DNA: TGTGCCAGCAGTACGGACAGCCTCTGGAGGGCTTTCTTT.

V usage is TRBV15 and J usage is TRBJ2-5; D is perhaps TRBD1 (6 bases). CDR3 size: 15 residues. Trimming left V 3 bases short and J 5 bases short, with 16 bases between. Germline-derived CDR1 and CDR2 are LNHNV and YYDKDF (reference sequence). As DNA, the CDR3 is TGTGCCACCAGCAGTGTCCCAGGGGTCGCGGAGACCCAGTACTTC. It is translated as CATSSVPGVAETQYF.

With respect to this clonotype: A read error may be the cause here, since a much bigger clone is one base away. CDR3 coding DNA: TGTGCCAGCAGTAATACAGGGACCACGAACACTGAAGCTTTCTTT. This gives the protein CASSNTGTTNTEAFF. The rearrangement joins TRBV5-4 to TRBJ1-1; tentative D call: TRBD1 (6 bases). Germline V gives CDR1 SGHNT, CDR2 YYREEE (reference sequence). V was pared by 5 bases and J by 1 base, with 15 bases between. The CDR3 is 15 amino acids.

The chain joins TRBV29-1 to TRBJ2-1, with 8 bases fitting TRBD1. The CDR3 sequence is 14 residues long. V lost 7 bases to trimming and J lost 4 bases; unmatched junction nucleotides: 9. Germline V lookup: CDR1 SQVTM, CDR2 ANQGSEA. DNA of the CDR3: TGCAGCGCAGACAGGGGACAGAAGTACAATGAGCAGTTCTTC. Its protein product is CSADRGQKYNEQFF.

This clonotype was observed many times. The J gene is TRBJ2-2, the V gene TRBV19, with unresolved D. The CDR3 sequence is 16 residues long. Germline assignment: CDR1 LNHDA and CDR2 SQIVND (reference sequence). Trimming pared 1 base from V and 2 bases from J, leaving 11 bases between. DNA for the CDR3: TGTGCCAGTAGTATAGGGCACGGAGATAACACCGGGGAGCTGTTTTTT. Translated, it gives CASSIGHGDNTGELFF.

This clonotype appeared many times. The chain couples TRBV20-1 to TRBJ2-5, with 8 bases fitting TRBD1. V trimming: 3 bases; J trimming: 5 bases; junction bases outside the gene matches: 11. CDR3 length: 15 residues. CDR1 is DFQATT, CDR2 SNEGSKA, per germline (reference sequence). DNA of the CDR3: TGCAGTGCTAGGGCCCCCCGGACAGGGAGGGAGACCCAGTACTTC. Translated, it gives CSARAPRTGRETQYF.

This clonotype came up many times. The chain recombines TRBV4-2 with TRBJ2-5; D unclear. Germline V lookup: CDR1 LGHNA, CDR2 YNFKEQ. The V gene lost 1 base and the J gene lost 5 bases, with 11 bases spanning the gap. The CDR3 has 14 amino acids. This CDR3 reads CASSQGGPKETQYF. DNA for the CDR3: TGTGCCAGCAGCCAAGGAGGCCCTAAGGAGACCCAGTACTTC.

This clonotype occurred many times. The CDR3 region has the DNA TGTGCCAGTACCCCGTGGGAGACTGAAGCTTTCTTT. Translated, it gives CASTPWETEAFF. V usage is TRBV19 and J usage is TRBJ1-1; D not certain. The germline gives CDR1 LNHDA, CDR2 SQIVND (reference sequence). The V and J ends lost 7 bases and 5 bases respectively, with 11 bases between them. This CDR3 has 12 amino acids.

This clonotype has at least ten counts. The junction departs from the called germline gene at one end, perhaps through a read error. This sequence joins TRBV24-1 and TRBJ1-2, with TRBD1 identical over 10 bases. Per germline, CDR1 KGHDR and CDR2 SFDVKD. The CDR3 length is 13 residues. CDR3 sequence (DNA): TGTGCCACCGGTGACAGGGGGCCGGGTGGCTACACCTTC. It specifies CATGDRGPGGYTF.

This clonotype was counted at least ten times. The chain combines TRBV14 with TRBJ1-1; a weak D match, TRBD1 (6 bases). The CDR3 runs 12 residues. Germline CDR1 and CDR2: SGHDN and FVKESK. V was shortened by 8 bases and J by 3 bases, with 10 bases between the two germline ends. CDR3 region: CASGGPDTEAFF. DNA of the CDR3: TGTGCCAGCGGGGGGCCGGACACTGAAGCTTTCTTT.